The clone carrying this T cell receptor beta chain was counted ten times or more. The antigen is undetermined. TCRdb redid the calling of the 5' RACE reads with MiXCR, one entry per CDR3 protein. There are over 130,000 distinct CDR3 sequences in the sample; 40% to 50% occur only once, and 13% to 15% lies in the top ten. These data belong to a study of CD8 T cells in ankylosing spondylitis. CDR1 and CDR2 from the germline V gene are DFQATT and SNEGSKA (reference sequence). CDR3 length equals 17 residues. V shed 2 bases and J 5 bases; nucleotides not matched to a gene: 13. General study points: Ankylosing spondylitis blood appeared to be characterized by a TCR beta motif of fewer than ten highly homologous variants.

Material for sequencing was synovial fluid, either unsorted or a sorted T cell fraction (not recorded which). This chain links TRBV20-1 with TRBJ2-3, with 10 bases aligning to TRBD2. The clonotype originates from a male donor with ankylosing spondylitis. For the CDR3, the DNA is TGCAGTGCTAGACTCCTCGCTCCTAGCGGGGGAAGAGATACGCAGTATTTT. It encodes CSARLLAPSGGRDTQYF.